Below, 16 T cell receptor beta chains from the same sample are listed, as sequenced in a study of regulatory T cells in long-lasting Graves disease. Regarding time point: newly diagnosed GD, antithyroid drugs for less than 3 months. Extracted RNA from PBMCs served as the source of the TCR library. Building of the TCR beta libraries involved iRepertoire HTBI primers and Arm-PCR of CDR3 regions. From the multiplex PCR reads, TCRdb called clonotypes with MiXCR, one entry per CDR3 protein. The sample contains hundreds of thousands of distinct CDR3 sequences, approximately 16% of which appear only once. This sample was shared with a second study, whose subject was T cells in Graves' hyperthyroidism and ophthalmopathy.

Source: peripheral blood mononuclear cells (PBMCs), taken at new diagnosis, from a patient treated with antithyroid drugs. These receptors were obtained from a woman aged 40 to 65 with Graves disease.

J is TRBJ1-5 and V is TRBV20-1; D is possibly TRBD1 (5 bases). Per germline, CDR1 DFQATT and CDR2 SNEGSKA (reference sequence). The V end lost 0 bases, the J end lost 3 bases, and 15 bases lay between the germline ends. There are 16 residues in the CDR3. CDR3 sequence: CSARDNSRGSNQPQHF. The DNA for the CDR3 is TGCAGTGCTAGAGATAATTCCCGGGGCTCCAATCAGCCCCAGCATTTT.

This clonotype was recorded at least ten times. V and J are TRBV6-1 and TRBJ1-2, with D hard to call. The length of the CDR3 is 14 residues. V lost 6 bases and J 2 bases, leaving 13 bases between the germline ends. Germline V gene data show CDR1 as MNHNS and CDR2 as SASEGT. The CDR3 reads CASRDHGSNYGYTF. For the CDR3, the DNA is TGTGCCAGCAGAGACCACGGATCGAACTATGGCTACACCTTC.

This clonotype occurred many times. The rearrangement links TRBV13 to TRBJ1-1; TRBD1 aligns across 8 bases. Germline CDR1 and CDR2: PRHDT and FYEKMQ (reference sequence). V gave up 5 bases and J gave up 6 bases; unmatched junction bases: 11. This CDR3 is 15 amino acids long. CDR3 region: CASSIKDRGWSEAFF. The CDR3 DNA is TGTGCCAGCAGCATCAAAGACAGGGGATGGTCTGAAGCTTTCTTT.

This clonotype was detected only a few times. The chain links TRBV6-1 to TRBJ2-2, with TRBD1 identical over 8 bases. V gave up 1 base and J gave up 3 bases; unmatched junction bases: 4. The germline V gene has CDR1 MNHNS and CDR2 SASEGT. The CDR3 runs to 16 residues. The CDR3 loop is CASSEVRGQYTGELFF. DNA of the CDR3: TGTGCCAGCAGTGAAGTCAGGGGGCAATACACCGGGGAGCTGTTTTTT.

Many counts were recorded for this clonotype. Here the CDR3 reads CASSLGGARYGYTF. CDR3 nucleotide sequence: TGTGCCAGCAGTTTAGGGGGGGCACGCTATGGCTACACCTTC. V usage is TRBV28 and J usage is TRBJ1-2; D is possibly TRBD1 (6 bases). Trimming cost V 2 bases and J 4 bases, with 11 bases left between them. Germline V gene sequence: CDR1 MDHEN, CDR2 SYDVKM. This CDR3 has 14 amino acids.

This chain connects TRBV4-1 to TRBJ1-1, with 8 positions matching TRBD1. The CDR3 runs to 16 residues. J lost 1 base, V lost 1 base, and 5 bases had no gene match. CDR1 is MGHRA and CDR2 is YSYEKL in the germline V gene. The CDR3: CASSQVGQVRNTEAFF. The CDR3 coding sequence is TGCGCCAGCAGCCAAGTGGGACAGGTGAGGAACACTGAAGCTTTCTTT.

Only a few counts were recorded for this clonotype. V usage is TRBV11-2 and J usage is TRBJ1-5; D possibly corresponds to TRBD1 (5 bases). The CDR3 is 14 residues long. Trimming took off 5 bases at V and 3 bases at J, with 11 bases between the two ends. The germline CDR1 and CDR2 sequences are SGHAT and FQNNGV. CDR3 protein: CASSTVGDNQPQHF. CDR3 bases: TGTGCCAGCAGCACTGTAGGGGACAATCAGCCCCAGCATTTT.

This clonotype has only a few counts. The rearrangement links TRBV7-9 to TRBJ2-5, with D possibly being TRBD1 (6 bases). Looked up from germline, CDR1 is SEHNR and CDR2 is FQNEAQ (reference sequence). The CDR3 has 14 amino acids. With 5 bases removed from V and 7 bases from J, the gap between germline ends came to 17 bases. The CDR3 DNA reads as TGTGCCAGCAGCACAGGGTCAGGTGGAAGGACCCAGTACTTC. This sequence encodes CASSTGSGGRTQYF.

This clonotype has at least ten counts. This chain links TRBV20-1 with TRBJ2-1; TRBD2 is a possible D gene (5 bases). Trimming left V 3 bases short and J 0 bases short, with 12 bases between. The CDR3 contains 15 residues. Per germline, CDR1 DFQATT and CDR2 SNEGSKA (reference sequence). This CDR3 reads CSARMGGSSYNEQFF. CDR3 nucleotide sequence: TGCAGTGCTAGGATGGGCGGGTCCTCCTACAATGAGCAGTTCTTC.

This clonotype was observed at least ten times. The chain carries TRBV5-1 and TRBJ1-1; D gene unclear. The CDR3 runs to 14 residues. Germline-derived CDR1 and CDR2 are SGHRS and YFSETQ. Between the trimmed V and J ends, which lost 0 bases and 5 bases, there was a span of 11 bases. The CDR3 spells CASSLDQVGTEAFF. DNA of the CDR3: TGCGCCAGCAGCTTGGACCAGGTTGGGACTGAAGCTTTCTTT.

V usage is TRBV4-1 and J usage is TRBJ2-5; 7 bases are shared with TRBD2. The V segment lost 0 bases and the J segment 2 bases; nucleotides outside the gene matches: 12. This CDR3 region has 18 residues. Germline lookup yields CDR1 MGHRA and CDR2 YSYEKL. DNA for the CDR3: TGCGCCAGCAGCCAAGATCCGGGGGGACCACCCAGACAAGAGACCCAGTACTTC. It encodes CASSQDPGGPPRQETQYF.

This clonotype was detected ten times or more. This sequence joins TRBV28 and TRBJ2-2; 8 bases agree with TRBD2. Germline CDR1 is MDHEN and CDR2 is SYDVKM. V was clipped by 6 bases and J by 4 bases; unmatched bases: 10. The CDR3 runs 16 residues. CDR3 coding DNA: TGTGCCAGCAGCCTAGGGGGAGCGGGGGTCACCGGGGAGCTGTTTTTT. Residues: CASSLGGAGVTGELFF. Supplemented by reference TRBV28 and TRBJ2-2, the full variable domain reads DVKVTQSSRYLVKRTGEKVFLECVQDMDHENMFWYRQDPGLGLRLIYFSYDVKMKEKGDIPEGYSVSREKKERFSLILESASTNQTSMYLCASSLGGAGVTGELFFGEGSRLTVL.

At least ten counts were recorded for this clonotype. The chain carries TRBV11-2 and TRBJ2-5, with 8 nucleotides matching TRBD1. The V gene's germline CDR1 is SGHAT and CDR2 FQNNGV. The CDR3 has 16 amino acids. Trimming cost V 1 base and J 5 bases; bases outside gene matches: 9. CDR3 nucleotides: TGTGCCAGCAGCTTAGGGCGACAGGGGAGGTATGAGACCCAGTACTTC. Protein sequence: CASSLGRQGRYETQYF.

About this clonotype itself: A junction boundary mismatches the germline segment, possibly from a read error. The chain joins TRBV3-1 to TRBJ2-2, with D perhaps assigned TRBD1 or TRBD2 (5 bases each). The CDR3 extends over 13 amino acids. Germline-derived CDR1 and CDR2 are LGHDT and YNNKEL (reference sequence). As DNA, the CDR3 is TGTGCCAGCACCACCCTGGGGACCGGGGTGCTGTTTTTT. This translates into CASTTLGTGVLFF.

The rearrangement joins TRBV7-9 to TRBJ1-2; TRBD1 is a possible D gene (5 bases). Germline CDR1 is SEHNR and CDR2 is FQNEAQ (reference sequence). V dropped 2 bases and J dropped 2 bases, with 12 bases sitting between them. This CDR3 has 15 amino acids. The CDR3 bases are TGTGCCAGCAGCTTAAGGGACGGAGAGAACTATGGCTACACCTTC. This gives the protein CASSLRDGENYGYTF.

V usage is TRBV5-1 and J usage is TRBJ1-1; D is unclear. The V and J ends lost 4 bases and 2 bases respectively, with 15 bases between them. Per germline, CDR1 SGHRS and CDR2 YFSETQ. The CDR3 contains 15 residues. CDR3 coding DNA: TGCGCCAGCAGCCTAGACGGGATGTCCAACACTGAAGCTTTCTTT. Protein: CASSLDGMSNTEAFF.